The 22 T cell receptor beta chains below were found in one sample sequenced in a study of T cell responses to AZD1222 COVID-19 vaccine (dated by TCRdb to 2020 to 2023). Libraries were made using the immunoSEQ multiplex PCR assay. TCRdb provides this immuneACCESS table in a form limited to in-frame rearrangements. Some clones are lacking; in checked studies, under half of them reflect an unresolved V gene, and why the rest are absent is not known. The sample records around 200,000 clones, 70% to 90% of which are singletons. The ten largest clones capture approximately 0.5% of the sample. Sample time point, as interpreted from the label and publication: baseline before first vaccination. This specimen consisted of peripheral blood, obtained on day 0 of AZD1222 vaccination. These receptors came from an adult in good health.

V and J are TRBV5-1 and TRBJ2-7; D not resolved. The germline CDR1 and CDR2 sequences are SGHRS and YFSETQ. The CDR3 is 13 amino acids. The ends were cut back, 2 bases at V and 1 base at J, with 7 bases in the middle. CDR3 in DNA: TGCGCCAGCAGCTTAAAGGTTTCCTACGAGCAGTACTTC. Encoded protein: CASSLKVSYEQYF.

V and J are TRBV3-1 (or the pseudogene TRBV3-2) and TRBJ1-3; D unclear. The germline V and J ends were trimmed by 0 bases and 4 bases, with 19 bases remaining between them. The CDR3 extends over 18 amino acids. Germline V lookup: CDR1 LGHDT, CDR2 YNNKEL (reference sequence). The CDR3 is CASSQEVTVRHWGNTIYF. The CDR3 region has the DNA TGTGCCAGCAGCCAAGAAGTAACGGTCCGACACTGGGGAAACACCATATATTTT.

This clone is a singleton in its sample. The chain joins TRBV5-6 to TRBJ2-1, with 14 bases that match TRBD2. CDR3 length: 16 amino acids. Unmatched junction bases numbered 3, after V lost 0 bases and J lost 7 bases. The germline gives CDR1 SGHDT, CDR2 YYEEEE. CDR3 coding DNA: TGTGCCAGCAGCTTGGGCGGGACTAGCGGGAGTAATGAGCAGTTCTTC. As protein: CASSLGGTSGSNEQFF. Complete variable domain (other parts from reference TRBV5-6 and TRBJ2-1): DAGVTQSPTHLIKTRGQQVTLRCSPKSGHDTVSWYQQALGQGPQFIFQYYEEEERQRGNFPDRFSGHQFPNYSSELNVNALLLGDSALYLCASSLGGTSGSNEQFFGPGTRLTVL.

V usage is TRBV5-1 and J usage is TRBJ1-4, with D tentatively TRBD1 (5 bases). The CDR3 runs to 16 residues. Trimming shortened V by 4 bases and J by 4 bases, and 17 bases separated the two germline ends. Germline loops: CDR1 SGHRS, CDR2 YFSETQ. CDR3 sequence reads: CASSRMGQANNEKLFF. CDR3 sequence (DNA): TGCGCCAGCAGCCGCATGGGGCAGGCAAATAATGAAAAACTGTTTTTT.

This clone has only one observation. This rearrangement joins TRBV20-1 to TRBJ1-4, with TRBD1 as a possible D gene (6 bases). CDR3 length: 15 amino acids. Trimming cost V 3 bases and J 10 bases, with 21 bases left between them. CDR1 is DFQATT, CDR2 SNEGSKA, per germline (reference sequence). The CDR3 DNA reads as TGCAGTGCTAGTCCTACAGGGTGGGTGCAAGGAAAACTGTTTTTT. Amino acid sequence: CSASPTGWVQGKLFF.

The CDR3 nucleotides are TGTGCCAGCAGCCCCCCCTTACTGGGTTTTACCAGCTATGGCTACACCTTC. Translation gives CASSPPLLGFTSYGYTF. This chain uses TRBV5-4 with TRBJ1-2; D gene ambiguous. Trimming pared 4 bases from V and 4 bases from J, leaving 23 bases between. The CDR3 sequence is 17 residues long. The germline CDR1 and CDR2 sequences are SGHNT and YYREEE (reference sequence).

The rearrangement links TRBV5-4 to TRBJ2-5; D is possibly TRBD1 or TRBD2 (6 bases each). The CDR3 is 15 amino acids. The ends were cut back, 2 bases at V and 5 bases at J, with 16 bases in the middle. Germline-derived CDR1 and CDR2 are SGHNT and YYREEE (reference sequence). CDR3 nucleotide sequence: TGTGCCAGCAGCTTAGACAGAGGGGGGATGGAGACCCAGTACTTC. Encoded protein: CASSLDRGGMETQYF.

The chain has TRBV5-6 and TRBJ1-2; TRBD1 matches at 7 bases. V was clipped by 4 bases and J by 4 bases; unmatched bases: 7. The germline V gene encodes CDR1 SGHDT and CDR2 YYEEEE. There are 14 residues in the CDR3. Here the CDR3 reads CASSIPGTVYGYTF. The CDR3 DNA is TGTGCCAGCAGCATCCCAGGGACAGTCTATGGCTACACCTTC.

V usage is TRBV10-1 and J usage is TRBJ2-1, with D unclear. CDR1 and CDR2 from the germline V gene are WNHNN and SYGVQD (reference sequence). The CDR3 sequence is 17 residues long. Trimming took off 2 bases at V and 1 base at J, with 15 bases between the two ends. CDR3 in amino acids: CASSEGSGVGSYNEQFF. The CDR3 DNA follows: TGCGCCAGCAGTGAGGGCAGTGGGGTGGGTTCCTACAATGAGCAGTTCTTC.

This clone was found a few times. The V and J genes are TRBV5-5 and TRBJ1-1; D remains ambiguous. CDR1 is SGHKS and CDR2 is YYEKEE in the germline V gene (reference sequence). V was shortened by 2 bases and J by 2 bases, with 10 bases between the two germline ends. The CDR3 extends over 14 amino acids. CDR3 sequence: CASSLRSSNTEAFF. CDR3 in DNA: TGTGCCAGCAGCTTAAGGTCGTCTAACACTGAAGCTTTCTTT.

The rearrangement joins TRBV7-9 to TRBJ2-3; unclear D gene. The V gene's germline CDR1 is SEHNR and CDR2 FQNEAQ (reference sequence). V was shortened by 2 bases and J by 0 bases, with 9 bases between the two germline ends. The CDR3 covers 15 residues. As DNA, the CDR3 is TGTGCCAGCAGCTTAATACAGAAAAGCACAGATACGCAGTATTTT. This translates into CASSLIQKSTDTQYF.

Note on this clone: Additional DNA sequences in this sample encode the identical CDR3. The chain has TRBV10-2 and TRBJ1-1; the D is unclear. V was pared by 3 bases and J by 3 bases, with 8 bases between. This CDR3 has 13 residues. Germline assignment: CDR1 WSHSY and CDR2 SAAADI. CDR3 amino acids: CASSEEGYTEAFF. The CDR3 nucleotides read TGCGCCAGCAGTGAAGAGGGCTACACTGAAGCTTTCTTT.

The chain recombines TRBV19 with TRBJ2-2; no definite D call. CDR3 length: 17 amino acids. Germline loops: CDR1 LNHDA, CDR2 SQIVND (reference sequence). V lost 4 bases to trimming and J lost 2 bases, with 17 bases between them. CDR3 bases: TGTGCCAGTAGTAAAAGGGCGACCGGGCCCAACACCGGGGAGCTGTTTTTT. Amino acids: CASSKRATGPNTGELFF.

V usage is TRBV19 and J usage is TRBJ1-1, with 8 bases identical to TRBD1. Per germline, CDR1 LNHDA and CDR2 SQIVND (reference sequence). This CDR3 has 14 amino acids. Germline trimming cut 2 bases from V and 7 bases from J; bases unmatched to any gene: 6. CDR3 sequence: CASSITGGFSEAFF. In DNA, the CDR3 is TGTGCCAGTAGTATAACAGGGGGGTTCAGTGAAGCTTTCTTT.

CDR3 sequence (DNA): TGTGCCAGCAGCCTGTCGGGCGGGAGGGACAATGAGCAGTTCTTC. Encoded protein: CASSLSGGRDNEQFF. The chain links TRBV11-2 to TRBJ2-1; TRBD2 matches 9 bases. The CDR3 has 15 residues. V gave up 5 bases and J gave up 5 bases; unmatched junction bases: 7. Germline CDR1 SGHAT, CDR2 FQNNGV.

The chain links TRBV15 to TRBJ2-7; D is uncertain. Trimming removed 1 base from V and 11 bases from J, with 9 bases in between. CDR1 and CDR2 (germline): LNHNV, YYDKDF (reference sequence). The CDR3 loop spans 11 amino acids. CDR3 protein: CATSRAGREYF. Written as DNA, the CDR3 is TGTGCCACCAGCAGAGCTGGCCGGGAGTACTTC.

The V and J genes are TRBV7-2 and TRBJ2-1; 8 nucleotides align to TRBD2. With V trimmed by 4 bases and J by 10 bases, 9 bases remained unmatched. In germline, CDR1 is SGHTA, CDR2 FQGNSA. The CDR3 has 14 residues. The CDR3 spells CASSSGGRVGEQFF. In DNA form, the CDR3 reads TGTGCCAGCAGCTCGGGGGGGCGGGTTGGCGAGCAGTTCTTC.

V and J are TRBV7-8 and TRBJ1-2; 9 bases agree with TRBD1. The V and J ends lost 8 bases and 6 bases, in that order; junction bases with no gene match: 7. This CDR3 has 13 residues. The germline CDR1 and CDR2 sequences are SGHVS and FQNEAQ. The CDR3 spells CASQVGQGDGYTF. As DNA, the CDR3 is TGTGCCAGCCAAGTGGGACAGGGTGATGGCTACACCTTC.

The chain is built from TRBV2 and TRBJ1-5; possible D gene TRBD1, 5 bases. This CDR3 is 14 amino acids long. The V and J ends lost 4 bases and 2 bases respectively, with 9 bases between them. Per the germline V gene, CDR1 is SNHLY and CDR2 is FYNNEI. For the CDR3, the DNA is TGTGCCAGCAGTGGGGGCAGGGGCAATCAGCCCCAGCATTTT. It specifies CASSGGRGNQPQHF.

Here the CDR3 DNA reads TGCAGCGTTGTGGACGGTAGCAATCAGCCCCAGCATTTT. Encoded protein: CSVVDGSNQPQHF. This chain connects TRBV29-1 to TRBJ1-5; D gene ambiguous. This CDR3 comprises 13 residues. Trimming took off 4 bases at V and 0 bases at J, with 7 bases between the two ends. Per germline, CDR1 SQVTM and CDR2 ANQGSEA.

This clone appeared a few times. The chain links TRBV2 to TRBJ2-2; weak D call: TRBD2 (7 bases). Germline V CDR1 and CDR2: SNHLY, FYNNEI. V was clipped by 6 bases and J by 7 bases, with 15 bases between them. CDR3 size: 14 residues. CDR3 sequence: CASRFGGRNGELFF. Written as DNA, the CDR3 is TGTGCCAGCAGGTTCGGGGGGCGCAACGGGGAGCTGTTTTTT.

CDR3 amino acids: CATSDWGGGELFF. CDR3 coding DNA: TGTGCCACCAGTGATTGGGGAGGCGGGGAGCTGTTTTTT. V is TRBV24-1 and J is TRBJ2-2, with D possibly matching TRBD2 (6 bases). The CDR3 is 13 residues long. Per germline, CDR1 KGHDR and CDR2 SFDVKD. V dropped 2 bases and J dropped 7 bases, with 7 bases sitting between them.